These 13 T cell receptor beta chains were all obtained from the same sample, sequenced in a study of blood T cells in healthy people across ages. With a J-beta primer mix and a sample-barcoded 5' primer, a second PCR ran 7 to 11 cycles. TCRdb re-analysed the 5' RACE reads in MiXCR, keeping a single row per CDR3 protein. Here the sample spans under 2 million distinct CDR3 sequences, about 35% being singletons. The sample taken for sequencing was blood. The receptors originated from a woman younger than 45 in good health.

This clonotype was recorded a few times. The CDR3 protein is CSARDGGTQYQETQYF. The CDR3 DNA follows: TGCAGTGCTAGAGATGGGGGGACACAGTACCAAGAGACCCAGTACTTC. This rearrangement joins TRBV20-1 to TRBJ2-5; D may correspond to TRBD1 or TRBD2 (6 bases each). Germline lookup yields CDR1 DFQATT and CDR2 SNEGSKA (reference sequence). The CDR3 spans 16 residues. V shed 0 bases and J shed 0 bases, with 14 bases lying between them.

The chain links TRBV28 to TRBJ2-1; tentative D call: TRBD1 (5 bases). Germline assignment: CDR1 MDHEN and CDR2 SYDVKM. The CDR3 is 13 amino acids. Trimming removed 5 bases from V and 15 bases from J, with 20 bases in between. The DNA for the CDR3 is TGTGCCAGCAGTCCCTCAGGGTGGGAAACGTCGTTCTTC. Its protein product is CASSPSGWETSFF.

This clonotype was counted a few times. In DNA form, the CDR3 reads TGTGCCAGCAGCTTGACAGGGGGCAGCGAGCAGCCCCAGCATTTT. It is translated as CASSLTGGSEQPQHF. The chain has TRBV5-5 and TRBJ1-5, with TRBD1 matching 9 bases. V trimming: 1 base; J trimming: 7 bases; junction bases outside the gene matches: 6. CDR3 length equals 15 residues. CDR1 and CDR2 from the germline V gene are SGHKS and YYEKEE (reference sequence).

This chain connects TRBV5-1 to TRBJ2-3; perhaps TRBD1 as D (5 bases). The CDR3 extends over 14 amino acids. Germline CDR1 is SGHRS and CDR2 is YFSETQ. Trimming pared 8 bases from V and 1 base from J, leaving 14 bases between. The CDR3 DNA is TGCGCCAGTAGCCGCAAAGGGGGCACAGATACGCAGTATTTT. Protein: CASSRKGGTDTQYF.

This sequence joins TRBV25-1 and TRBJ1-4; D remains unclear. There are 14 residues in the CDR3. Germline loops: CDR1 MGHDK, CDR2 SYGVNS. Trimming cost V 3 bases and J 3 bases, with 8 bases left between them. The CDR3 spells CASSDAGPNEKLFF. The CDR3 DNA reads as TGTGCCAGCAGTGATGCGGGCCCTAATGAAAAACTGTTTTTT.

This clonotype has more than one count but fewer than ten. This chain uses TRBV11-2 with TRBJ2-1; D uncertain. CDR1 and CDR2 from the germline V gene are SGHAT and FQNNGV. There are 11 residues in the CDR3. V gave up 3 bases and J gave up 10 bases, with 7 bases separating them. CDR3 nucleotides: TGTGCCAGCAGCTTTAAAGTAGAGCAGTTCTTC. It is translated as CASSFKVEQFF.

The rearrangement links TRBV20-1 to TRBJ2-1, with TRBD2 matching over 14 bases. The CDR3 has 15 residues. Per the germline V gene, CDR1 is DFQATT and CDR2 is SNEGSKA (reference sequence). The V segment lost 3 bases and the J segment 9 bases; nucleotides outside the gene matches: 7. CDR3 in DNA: TGCAGTGCTAGCCCCGGGACTAGCGGGAGAGGTGAGCAGTTCTTC. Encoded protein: CSASPGTSGRGEQFF.

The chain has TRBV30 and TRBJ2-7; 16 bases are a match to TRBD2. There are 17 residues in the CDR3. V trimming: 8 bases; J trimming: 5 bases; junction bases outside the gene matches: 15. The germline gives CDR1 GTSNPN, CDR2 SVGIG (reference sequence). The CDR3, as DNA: TGTGCCCCGACACCCGGGACTAGCGGGAGGGCGGTCCACGAGCAGTACTTC. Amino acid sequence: CAPTPGTSGRAVHEQYF.

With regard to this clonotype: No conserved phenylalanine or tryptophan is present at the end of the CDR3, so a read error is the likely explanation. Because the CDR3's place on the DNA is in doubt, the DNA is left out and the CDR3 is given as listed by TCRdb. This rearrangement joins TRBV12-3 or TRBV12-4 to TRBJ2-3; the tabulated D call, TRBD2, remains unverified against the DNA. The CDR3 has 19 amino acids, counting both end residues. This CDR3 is CASSLGGQDFALGTDAQYS.

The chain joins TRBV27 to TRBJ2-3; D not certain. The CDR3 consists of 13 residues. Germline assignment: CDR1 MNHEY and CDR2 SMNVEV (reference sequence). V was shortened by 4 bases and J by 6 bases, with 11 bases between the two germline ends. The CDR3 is CASSSHLADTQYF. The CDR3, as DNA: TGTGCCAGCAGTTCCCACTTGGCGGATACGCAGTATTTT.

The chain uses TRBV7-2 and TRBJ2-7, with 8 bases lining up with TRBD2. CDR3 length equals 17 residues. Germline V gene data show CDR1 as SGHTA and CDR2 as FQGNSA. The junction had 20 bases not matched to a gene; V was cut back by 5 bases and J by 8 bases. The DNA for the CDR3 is TGTGCCAGCAGCCCTCGGTCCAGCGGGGGCCTCCAGAGTCAGCAGTACTTC. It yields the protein CASSPRSSGGLQSQQYF.

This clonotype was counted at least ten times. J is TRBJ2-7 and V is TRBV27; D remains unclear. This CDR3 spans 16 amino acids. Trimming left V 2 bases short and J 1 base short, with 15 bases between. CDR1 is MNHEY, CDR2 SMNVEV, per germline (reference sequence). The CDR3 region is CASSLLKPLTSYEQYF. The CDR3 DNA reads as TGTGCCAGCAGTTTACTAAAGCCCTTAACATCCTACGAGCAGTACTTC.

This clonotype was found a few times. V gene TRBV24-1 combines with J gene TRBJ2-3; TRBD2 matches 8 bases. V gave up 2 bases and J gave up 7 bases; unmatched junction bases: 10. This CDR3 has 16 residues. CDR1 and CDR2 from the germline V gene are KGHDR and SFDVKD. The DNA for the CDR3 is TGTGCCACCAGTGATTCAGACGGGAGGGCCCTTTATACGCAGTATTTT. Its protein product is CATSDSDGRALYTQYF.